The clone carrying this T cell receptor (beta chain) was detected many times. Its cognate antigen is unknown. This specimen belongs to a study of T cells after yellow fever vaccination. At the level of the study: Those fractions that held only low numbers of cells were prepared using the SMART-Seq v4 Ultra Low Input RNA kit. Study-level results: From the bulk population, abundant clonotypes could contaminate and appear within FACS-sorted repertoires. A limited proportion of clonotypes was detected within both the CD4 and CD8 compartments. At 95% to 96% for CD4 and approximately 88% for CD8, most primary-vaccination clones showed up again after the booster.

Germline-derived CDR1 and CDR2 are SGHTA and FQGNSA. The CDR3 is made up of 18 amino acids. Trimming took 5 bases from V and 0 from J; bases not matched to a gene: 9. TCRdb recomputed calls from the 5' RACE reads with MiXCR, one row per CDR3 protein. The repertoire consists of a few hundred thousand distinct CDR3 sequences, with 4.1% occurring once and the leading ten covering just under 25%. The V gene is TRBV7-2, the J gene TRBJ1-5, with 11 positions matching TRBD1. This clonotype was obtained from a man aged 18 to 29 who received the YFV17D yellow fever vaccine. Sequencing was performed on PBMCs, taken 5 days after the yellow fever booster vaccination. The chain's CDR3 is CASSRGTGGRYSNQPQHF. The CDR3 DNA sequence: TGTGCCAGCAGCCGTGGGACAGGGGGACGCTATAGCAATCAGCCCCAGCATTTT.